Listed below are T cell receptor beta chains from one sample, sequenced in a study of blood T cell repertoires in COVID-19. Profiled with immunoSEQ multiplex PCR; TCRdb holds only in-frame clones, not every one. The sample has around 100,000 clones; over 75% are singletons. Source material: peripheral blood. These receptor sequences come from a man over 45 with acute or convalescent COVID-19. The CDR3 runs from the conserved cysteine through the conserved F or W. D genes are given only for firm matches. Only some rows state a clone size, as once, few, many or a class for expanded clones.

cdr3_length clone_size d_call j_call v_call cdr3_aa cdr3_nt
15 . TRBD1 TRBJ1-4 TRBV7-6 CASSPGQGWNEKLFF TGTGCCAGCAGCCCAGGACAGGGCTGGAATGAAAAACTGTTTTTT
17 . TRBD2 TRBJ2-1 TRBV4-2 CASSPSLGLAGGSEQFF TGTGCCAGCAGCCCGAGCCTGGGCCTAGCGGGAGGGAGTGAGCAGTTCTTC
14 . TRBD1 TRBJ2-4 TRBV19 CASSIGQGKNIQYF TGTGCCAGTAGTATAGGACAGGGGAAAAACATTCAGTACTTC
10 . . TRBJ2-3 TRBV6-2/TRBV6-3 CASSFPGWYF TGTGCCAGCAGTTTTCCGGGGTGGTATTTT
13 . . TRBJ1-1 TRBV5-1 CASGTGFGTEAFF TGCGCCAGCGGAACAGGGTTCGGCACTGAAGCTTTCTTT
13 . . TRBJ2-3 TRBV4-1 CASSQGNGVTQYF TGCGCCAGCAGCCAAGGAAACGGGGTAACGCAGTATTTT
16 . . TRBJ2-2 TRBV3-1/TRBV3-2 CASSQARGSFHGELFF TGTGCCAGCAGCCAAGCTCGTGGGAGTTTTCACGGGGAGCTGTTTTTT
15 once TRBD1 TRBJ2-3 TRBV7-2 CASSLAGQSTDTQYF TGTGCCAGCAGCTTAGCGGGACAGAGCACAGATACGCAGTATTTT
13 . . TRBJ1-5 TRBV10-2 CASSETGMQPQHF TGCGCCAGCAGTGAAACAGGGATGCAGCCCCAGCATTTT
15 . TRBD1 TRBJ2-1 TRBV11-3 CASSFGTGGYNEQFF TGTGCCAGCAGCTTCGGGACAGGGGGATACAATGAGCAGTTCTTC
16 . . TRBJ2-1 TRBV9 CASSVAGQSSYNEQFF TGTGCCAGCAGCGTAGCTGGGCAGAGCTCCTACAATGAGCAGTTCTTC
14 . TRBD1 TRBJ1-4 TRBV28 CASTRGQGREKLFF TGTGCCAGCACCAGGGGACAGGGCCGCGAAAAACTGTTTTTT
16 . . TRBJ1-1 TRBV18 CVSSPPANPMNTEAFF TGTGTCAGCTCACCACCCGCGAACCCTATGAACACTGAAGCTTTCTTT
14 once TRBD2 TRBJ2-7 TRBV5-1 CASSRSGRSYEQYF TGCGCCAGCTCCCGTAGCGGGAGGAGTTACGAGCAGTACTTC
14 . . TRBJ2-7 TRBV27 CASRRDNVVYEQYF TGTGCCAGCAGGAGGGACAACGTGGTCTACGAGCAGTACTTC
16 . TRBD1 TRBJ2-1 TRBV10-3 CAISEATGGVYNEQFF TGTGCCATCAGTGAGGCGACAGGGGGCGTCTACAATGAGCAGTTCTTC
15 . TRBD2 TRBJ2-1 TRBV11-3 CASSFGTSGSDEQFF TGTGCCAGCAGCTTTGGGACTAGCGGGAGCGATGAGCAGTTCTTC
12 . . TRBJ1-2 TRBV3-1/TRBV3-2 CASKQGYYGYTF TGTGCCAGCAAACAGGGTTACTATGGCTACACCTTC
13 . . TRBJ2-7 TRBV15 CATSGLLLGEQYF TGTGCCACCAGCGGACTCCTCCTCGGAGAGCAGTACTTC
16 . . TRBJ2-3 TRBV7-9 CASSLSPRAPSLTQYF TGTGCCAGCAGCTTATCACCCAGGGCACCGTCCTTGACGCAGTATTTT
17 . TRBD2 TRBJ2-3 TRBV14 CASSQEPLAGVWDTQYF TGTGCCAGCAGCCAAGAGCCTCTAGCGGGAGTTTGGGATACGCAGTATTTT
14 once . TRBJ1-1 TRBV5-1 CASRESSRAPEAFF TGCGCCAGCAGGGAGTCGAGCAGGGCCCCTGAAGCTTTCTTT
14 few TRBD1 TRBJ2-5 TRBV30 CAWGGRGQGETQYF TGTGCCTGGGGGGGCAGGGGGCAGGGAGAGACCCAGTACTTC
16 . TRBD1 TRBJ2-5 TRBV7-2 CASSLMGTGSQETQYF TGTGCCAGCAGCTTAATGGGGACAGGGAGCCAAGAGACCCAGTACTTC
15 . TRBD1 TRBJ1-4 TRBV15 CATSRATGGGEKLFF TGTGCCACCAGCAGAGCTACAGGGGGCGGTGAAAAACTGTTTTTT
13 . . TRBJ2-3 TRBV19 CASKPPETDTQYF TGTGCCAGTAAACCCCCCGAGACAGATACGCAGTATTTT
15 . TRBD1 TRBJ2-2 TRBV24-1 CATSEADRARGELFF TGTGCCACCAGTGAAGCGGACAGGGCGAGGGGGGAGCTGTTTTTT
16 . . TRBJ1-2 TRBV5-1 CASSYREGPLYGGYTF TGCGCCAGCAGCTACCGGGAGGGGCCGCTCTACGGTGGCTACACCTTC
16 . TRBD1 TRBJ1-1 TRBV10-3 CAISRTGITMNTEAFF TGTGCCATCAGCCGGACAGGGATTACGATGAACACTGAAGCTTTCTTT
15 . TRBD2 TRBJ2-7 TRBV5-1 CASSSARSGANEQYF TGCGCCAGCAGCTCAGCGCGTAGCGGGGCTAACGAGCAGTACTTC
17 . . TRBJ1-2 TRBV11-2 CASSPARFGVSNYGYTF TGTGCCAGCAGCCCAGCCCGGTTCGGGGTTTCTAACTATGGCTACACCTTC
14 . . TRBJ2-1 TRBV7-2 CASSLAGGNNEQFF TGTGCCAGCAGCTTAGCGGGAGGTAACAATGAGCAGTTCTTC
14 . . TRBJ1-5 TRBV10-3 CAISGGGSNQPQHF TGTGCCATCAGCGGCGGAGGAAGCAATCAGCCCCAGCATTTT
15 . . TRBJ2-5 TRBV2 CASRAELSQQETQYF TGTGCCAGCAGAGCCGAACTTAGCCAACAAGAGACCCAGTACTTC
13 . . TRBJ1-1 TRBV12-3/TRBV12-4 CASSLGWNTEAFF TGTGCCAGCAGTTTGGGCTGGAACACTGAAGCTTTCTTT
17 . TRBD2 TRBJ2-2 TRBV11-3 CASSAGTSGSLIGELFF TGTGCCAGCAGCGCAGGGACTAGCGGGAGTCTCATCGGGGAGCTGTTTTTT
16 . TRBD1 TRBJ1-4 TRBV15 CATSRDRGTGSEKLFF TGTGCCACCAGCAGAGATCGAGGGACAGGCTCTGAAAAACTGTTTTTT
15 . TRBD1 TRBJ1-4 TRBV9 CASSGRDRAREKLFF TGTGCCAGCAGCGGGCGGGACAGGGCCCGTGAAAAACTGTTTTTT
11 . . TRBJ2-1 TRBV11-2 CASSHKNEQFF TGTGCCAGCAGCCACAAGAATGAGCAGTTCTTC
13 . . TRBJ1-2 TRBV19 CASSRGVNYGYTF TGTGCCAGTAGTAGGGGGGTAAACTATGGCTACACCTTC